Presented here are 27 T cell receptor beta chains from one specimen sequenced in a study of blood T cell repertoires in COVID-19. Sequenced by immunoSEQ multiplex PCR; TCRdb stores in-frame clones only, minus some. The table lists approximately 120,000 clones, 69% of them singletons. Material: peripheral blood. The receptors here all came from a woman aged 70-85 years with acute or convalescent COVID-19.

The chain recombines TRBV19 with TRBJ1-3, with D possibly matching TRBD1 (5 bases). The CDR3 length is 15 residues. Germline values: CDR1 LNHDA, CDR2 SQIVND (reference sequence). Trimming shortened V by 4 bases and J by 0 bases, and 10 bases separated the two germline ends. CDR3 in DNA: TGTGCCAGTAGTACCTACAGGAGCTCTGGAAACACCATATATTTT. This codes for CASSTYRSSGNTIYF. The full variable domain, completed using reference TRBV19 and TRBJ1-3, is DGGITQSPKYLFRKEGQNVTLSCEQNLNHDAMYWYRQDPGQGLRLIYYSQIVNDFQKGDIAEGYSVSREKKESFPLTVTSAQKNPTAFYLCASSTYRSSGNTIYFGEGSWLTVV.

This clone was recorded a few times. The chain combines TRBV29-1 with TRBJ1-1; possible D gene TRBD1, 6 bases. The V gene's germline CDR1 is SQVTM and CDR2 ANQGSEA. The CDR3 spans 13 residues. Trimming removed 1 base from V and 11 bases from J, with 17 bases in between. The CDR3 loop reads CSVEAFTGTGAFF. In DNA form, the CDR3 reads TGCAGCGTTGAAGCCTTTACAGGGACGGGTGCTTTCTTT. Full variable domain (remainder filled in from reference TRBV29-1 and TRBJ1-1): SAVISQKPSRDICQRGTSLTIQCQVDSQVTMMFWYRQQPGQSLTLIATANQGSEATYESGFVIDKFPISRPNLTFSTLTVSNMSPEDSSIYLCSVEAFTGTGAFFGQGTRLTVV.

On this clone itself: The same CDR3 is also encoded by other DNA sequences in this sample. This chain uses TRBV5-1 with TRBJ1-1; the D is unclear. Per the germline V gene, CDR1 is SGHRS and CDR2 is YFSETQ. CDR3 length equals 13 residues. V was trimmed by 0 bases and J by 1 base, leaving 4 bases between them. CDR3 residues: CASSLEQNTEAFF. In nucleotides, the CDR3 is TGCGCCAGCAGCTTGGAGCAGAACACTGAAGCTTTCTTT.

The CDR3 reads CASSFDFAWAGTGRYEQYF. DNA of the CDR3: TGTGCCAGCAGCTTCGACTTCGCGTGGGCGGGGACAGGGCGGTACGAGCAGTACTTC. The chain combines TRBV11-2 with TRBJ2-7, with 9 bases matching TRBD1. CDR1 and CDR2 (germline): SGHAT, FQNNGV. The CDR3 consists of 19 residues. Unmatched junction bases numbered 19, after V lost 3 bases and J lost 4 bases.

CDR3 DNA: TGCGCCAGCAGCGTTTCGACGGGAGCTAACTATGGCTACACCTTC. Protein sequence: CASSVSTGANYGYTF. The chain has TRBV10-2 and TRBJ1-2; D uncertain. The germline V gene encodes CDR1 WSHSY and CDR2 SAAADI. V lost 6 bases and J lost 0, with 14 bases in between. This CDR3 region has 15 residues.

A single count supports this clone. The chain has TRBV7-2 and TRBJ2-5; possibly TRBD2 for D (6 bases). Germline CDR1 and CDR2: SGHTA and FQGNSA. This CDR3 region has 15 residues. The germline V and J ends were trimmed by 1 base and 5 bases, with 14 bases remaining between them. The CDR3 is CASSLGSGVKETQYF. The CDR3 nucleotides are TGTGCCAGCAGCTTAGGCTCGGGGGTTAAGGAGACCCAGTACTTC.

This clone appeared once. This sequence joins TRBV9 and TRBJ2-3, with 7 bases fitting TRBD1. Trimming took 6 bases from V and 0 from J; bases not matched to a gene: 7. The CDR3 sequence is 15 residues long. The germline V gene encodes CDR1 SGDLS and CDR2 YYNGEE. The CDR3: CASNQGQVSTDTQYF. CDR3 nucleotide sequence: TGTGCCAGCAACCAAGGACAGGTTAGCACAGATACGCAGTATTTT.

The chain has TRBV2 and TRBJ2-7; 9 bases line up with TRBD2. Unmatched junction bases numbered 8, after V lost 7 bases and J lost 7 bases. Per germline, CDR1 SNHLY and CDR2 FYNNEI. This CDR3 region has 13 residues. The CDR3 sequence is CASTTGTSREQYF. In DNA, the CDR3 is TGTGCCAGCACCACCGGGACTAGCCGGGAGCAGTACTTC. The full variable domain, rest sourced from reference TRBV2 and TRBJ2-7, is EPEVTQTPSHQVTQMGQEVILRCVPISNHLYFYWYRQILGQKVEFLVSFYNNEISEKSEIFDDQFSVERPDGSNFTLKIRSTKLEDSAMYFCASTTGTSREQYFGPGTRLTVT.

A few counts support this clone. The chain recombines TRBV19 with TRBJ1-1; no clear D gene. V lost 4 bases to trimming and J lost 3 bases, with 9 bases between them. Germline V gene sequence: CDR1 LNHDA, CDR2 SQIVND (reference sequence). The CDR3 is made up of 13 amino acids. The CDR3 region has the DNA TGTGCCAGTAGTACTGACACGTACACTGAAGCTTTCTTT. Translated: CASSTDTYTEAFF.

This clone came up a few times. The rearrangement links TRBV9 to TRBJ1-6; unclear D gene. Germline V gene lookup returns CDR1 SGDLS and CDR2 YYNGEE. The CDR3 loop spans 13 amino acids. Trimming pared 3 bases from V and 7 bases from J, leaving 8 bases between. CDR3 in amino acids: CASSGAGNSPLHF. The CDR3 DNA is TGTGCCAGCAGCGGGGCAGGCAATTCACCCCTCCACTTT.

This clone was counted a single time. The CDR3 DNA reads TGTGCCAGCAGTTACCCGGGGGGGGGAAGCAATGAGCAGTTCTTC. Its protein product is CASSYPGGGSNEQFF. The rearrangement links TRBV6-5 to TRBJ2-1; 8 bases align to TRBD2. Germline lookup yields CDR1 MNHEY and CDR2 SVGAGI. V trimming: 2 bases; J trimming: 6 bases; junction bases outside the gene matches: 6. CDR3 length: 15 residues.

This chain's CDR3 is CASSLDRGAYEQYF. The CDR3 region has the DNA TGTGCCAGCAGCTTAGACAGGGGGGCCTACGAGCAGTACTTC. The chain uses TRBV7-7 and TRBJ2-7; TRBD1 aligns across 8 bases. Germline loops: CDR1 SSHAT, CDR2 FNYEAQ (reference sequence). This CDR3 is built from 14 residues. The V and J ends lost 1 base and 2 bases, in that order; junction bases with no gene match: 1.

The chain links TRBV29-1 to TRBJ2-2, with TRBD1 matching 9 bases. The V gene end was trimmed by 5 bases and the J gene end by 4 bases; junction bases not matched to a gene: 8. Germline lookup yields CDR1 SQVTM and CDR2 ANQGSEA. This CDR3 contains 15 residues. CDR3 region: CSVKSGTGSTGELFF. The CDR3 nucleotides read TGCAGCGTTAAATCCGGGACAGGGTCCACCGGGGAGCTGTTTTTT.

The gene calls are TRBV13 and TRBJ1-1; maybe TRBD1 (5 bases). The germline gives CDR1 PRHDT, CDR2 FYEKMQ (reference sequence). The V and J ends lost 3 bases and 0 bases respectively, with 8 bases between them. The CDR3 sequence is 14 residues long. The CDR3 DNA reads TGTGCCAGCAGCTTTGGGGGGATGAACACTGAAGCTTTCTTT. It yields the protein CASSFGGMNTEAFF.

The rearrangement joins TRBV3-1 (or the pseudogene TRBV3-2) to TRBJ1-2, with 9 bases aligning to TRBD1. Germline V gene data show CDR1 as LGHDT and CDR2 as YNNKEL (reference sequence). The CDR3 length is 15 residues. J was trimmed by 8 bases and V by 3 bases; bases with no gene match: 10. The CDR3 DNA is TGTGCCAGCAGCCAGCAGGACAGGGGACCGGGGGGCTACACCTTC. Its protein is CASSQQDRGPGGYTF.

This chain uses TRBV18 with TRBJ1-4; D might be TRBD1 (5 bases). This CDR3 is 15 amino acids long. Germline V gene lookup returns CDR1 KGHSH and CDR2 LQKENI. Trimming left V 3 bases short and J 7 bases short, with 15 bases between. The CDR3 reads CASSPPGGDGEKLFF. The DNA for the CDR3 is TGTGCCAGCTCACCCCCGGGAGGGGATGGTGAAAAACTGTTTTTT.

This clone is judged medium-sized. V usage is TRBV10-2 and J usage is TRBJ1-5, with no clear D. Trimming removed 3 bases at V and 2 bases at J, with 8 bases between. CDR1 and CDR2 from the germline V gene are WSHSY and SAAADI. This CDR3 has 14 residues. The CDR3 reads CASSDLVGNQPQHF. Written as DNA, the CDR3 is TGCGCCAGCAGTGACCTCGTAGGCAATCAGCCCCAGCATTTT.

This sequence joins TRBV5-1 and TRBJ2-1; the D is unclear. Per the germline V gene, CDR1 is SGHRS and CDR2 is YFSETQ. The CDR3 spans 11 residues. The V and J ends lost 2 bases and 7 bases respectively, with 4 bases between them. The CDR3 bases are TGCGCCAGCAGCTTCCAGAATGAGCAGTTCTTC. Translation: CASSFQNEQFF.

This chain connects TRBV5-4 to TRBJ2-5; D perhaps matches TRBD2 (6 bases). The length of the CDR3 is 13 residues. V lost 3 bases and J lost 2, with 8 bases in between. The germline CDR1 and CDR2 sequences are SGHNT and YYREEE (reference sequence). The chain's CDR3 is CASSSGTQETQYF. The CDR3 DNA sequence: TGTGCCAGCAGCTCCGGGACTCAAGAGACCCAGTACTTC. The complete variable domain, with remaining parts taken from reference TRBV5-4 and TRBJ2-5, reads ETGVTQSPTHLIKTRGQQVTLRCSSQSGHNTVSWYQQALGQGPQFIFQYYREEENGRGNFPPRFSGLQFPNYSSELNVNALELDDSALYLCASSSGTQETQYFGPGTRLLVL.

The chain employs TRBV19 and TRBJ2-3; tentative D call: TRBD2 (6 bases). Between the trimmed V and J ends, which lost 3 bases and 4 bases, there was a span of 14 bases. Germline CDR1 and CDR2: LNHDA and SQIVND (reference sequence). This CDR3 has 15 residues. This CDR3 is CASSIAAGKADTQYF. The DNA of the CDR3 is TGTGCCAGTAGTATTGCGGCGGGAAAGGCAGATACGCAGTATTTT.

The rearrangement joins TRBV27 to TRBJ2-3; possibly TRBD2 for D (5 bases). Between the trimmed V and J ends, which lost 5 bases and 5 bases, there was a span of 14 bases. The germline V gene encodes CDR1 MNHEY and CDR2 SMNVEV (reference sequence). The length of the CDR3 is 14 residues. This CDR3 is CASSIANLGDTQYF. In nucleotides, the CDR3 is TGTGCCAGCAGTATAGCGAACCTTGGAGATACGCAGTATTTT.

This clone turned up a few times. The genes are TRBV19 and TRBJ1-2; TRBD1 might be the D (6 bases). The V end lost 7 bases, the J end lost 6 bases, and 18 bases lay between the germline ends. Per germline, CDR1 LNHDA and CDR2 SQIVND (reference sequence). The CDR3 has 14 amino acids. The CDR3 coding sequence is TGTGCCAGTACCCCACTCGGGGCAGGGGATGGCTACACCTTC. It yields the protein CASTPLGAGDGYTF.

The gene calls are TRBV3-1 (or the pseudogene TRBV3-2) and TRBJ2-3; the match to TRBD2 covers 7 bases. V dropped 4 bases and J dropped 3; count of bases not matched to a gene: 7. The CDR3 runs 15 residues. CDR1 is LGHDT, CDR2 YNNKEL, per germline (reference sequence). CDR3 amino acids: CASSPRTSWTDTQYF. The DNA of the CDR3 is TGTGCCAGCAGCCCCCGGACTAGTTGGACAGATACGCAGTATTTT.

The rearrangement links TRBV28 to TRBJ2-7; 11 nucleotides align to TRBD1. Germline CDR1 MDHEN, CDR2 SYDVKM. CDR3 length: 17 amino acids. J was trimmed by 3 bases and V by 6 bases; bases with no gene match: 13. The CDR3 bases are TGTGCCAGCAGCCGTCCCCGGACAGGGGGCGGCGGCTACGAGCAGTACTTC. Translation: CASSRPRTGGGGYEQYF.

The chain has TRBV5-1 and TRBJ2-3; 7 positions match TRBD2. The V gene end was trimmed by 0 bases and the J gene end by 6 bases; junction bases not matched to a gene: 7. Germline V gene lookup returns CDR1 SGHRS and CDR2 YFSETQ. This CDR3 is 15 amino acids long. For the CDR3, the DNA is TGCGCCAGCAGCTTGGCCAGCGGGGCCCGCGATACGCAGTATTTT. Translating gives CASSLASGARDTQYF.

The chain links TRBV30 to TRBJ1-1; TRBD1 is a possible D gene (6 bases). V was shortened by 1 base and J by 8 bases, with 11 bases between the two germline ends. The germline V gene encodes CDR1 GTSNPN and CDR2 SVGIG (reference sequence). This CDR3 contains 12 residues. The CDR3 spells CAWSDGTSEAFF. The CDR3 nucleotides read TGTGCCTGGAGTGATGGGACATCCGAAGCTTTCTTT. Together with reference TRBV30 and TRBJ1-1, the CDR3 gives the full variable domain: SQTIHQWPATLVQPVGSPLSLECTVEGTSNPNLYWYRQAAGRGLQLLFYSVGIGQISSEVPQNLSASRPQDRQFILSSKKLLLSDSGFYLCAWSDGTSEAFFGQGTRLTVV.

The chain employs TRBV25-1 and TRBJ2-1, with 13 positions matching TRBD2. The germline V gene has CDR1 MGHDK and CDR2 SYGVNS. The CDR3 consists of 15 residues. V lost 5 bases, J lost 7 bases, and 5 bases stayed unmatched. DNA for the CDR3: TGTGCCAGCAGTCAACTAGCGGGAGGGGAGAATGAGCAGTTCTTC. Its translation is CASSQLAGGENEQFF. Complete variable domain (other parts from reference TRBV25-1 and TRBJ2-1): EADIYQTPRYLVIGTGKKITLECSQTMGHDKMYWYQQDPGMELHLIHYSYGVNSTEKGDLSSESTVSRIRTEHFPLTLESARPSHTSQYLCASSQLAGGENEQFFGPGTRLTVL.